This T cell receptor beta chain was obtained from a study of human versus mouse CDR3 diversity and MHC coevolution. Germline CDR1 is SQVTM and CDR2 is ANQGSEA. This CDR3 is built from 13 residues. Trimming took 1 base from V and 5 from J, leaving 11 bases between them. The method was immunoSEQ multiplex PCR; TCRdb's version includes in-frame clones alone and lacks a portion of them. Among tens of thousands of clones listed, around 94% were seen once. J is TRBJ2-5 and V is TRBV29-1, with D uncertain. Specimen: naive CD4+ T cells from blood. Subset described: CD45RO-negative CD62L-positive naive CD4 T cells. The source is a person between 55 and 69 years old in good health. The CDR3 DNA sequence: TGCAGCGTTGAAGGCCAGTACGGGGAGACCCAGTACTTC. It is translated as CSVEGQYGETQYF.